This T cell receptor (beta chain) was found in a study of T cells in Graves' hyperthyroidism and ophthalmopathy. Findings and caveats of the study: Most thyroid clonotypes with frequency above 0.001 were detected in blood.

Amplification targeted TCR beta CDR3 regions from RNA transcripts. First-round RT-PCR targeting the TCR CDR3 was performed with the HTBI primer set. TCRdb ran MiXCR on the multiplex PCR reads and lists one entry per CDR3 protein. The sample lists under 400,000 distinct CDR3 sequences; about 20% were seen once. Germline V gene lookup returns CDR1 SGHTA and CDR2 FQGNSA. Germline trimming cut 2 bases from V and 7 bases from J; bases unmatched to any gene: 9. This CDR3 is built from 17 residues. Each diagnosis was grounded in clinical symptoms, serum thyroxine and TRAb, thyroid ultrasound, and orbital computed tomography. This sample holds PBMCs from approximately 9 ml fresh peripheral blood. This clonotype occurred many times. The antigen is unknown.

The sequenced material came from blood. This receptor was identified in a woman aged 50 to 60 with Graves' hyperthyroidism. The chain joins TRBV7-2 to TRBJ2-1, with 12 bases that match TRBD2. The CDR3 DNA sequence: TGTGCCAGCAGCTTATGGGCTAGCGGGGGGGCCGGAAATGAGCAGTTCTTC. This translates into CASSLWASGGAGNEQFF.